This passage covers 9 T cell receptor beta chains from one sample sequenced in a study of blood T cells in healthy people across ages (dated by TCRdb to between 2015 and 2016). Library prep was done by 5' RACE. Sequencing took place on an Illumina HiSeq 2500. A second roughly 6 to 11 cycle PCR used a sample-barcoded 5' primer and a J-beta primer mix. The public sequencing data were trimmed at Q25 with fastp and processed into clonotypes with MiXCR by TCRdb, which kept only in-frame beta chains. CDR3 protein sequences are deduplicated, and each keeps its most common genes and DNA. The sample data list about 1.4 million distinct CDR3 sequences, and 55% to 75% of these were observed just once. 6.5% to 8% of the sample goes to the ten largest clones. Sequencing was performed on blood. These receptors were collected from a man aged 18 to 35 in good health.

The chain couples TRBV2 to TRBJ2-1; D is perhaps TRBD2 (6 bases). Trimming took 6 bases from V and 7 from J, leaving 16 bases between them. Germline lookup yields CDR1 SNHLY and CDR2 FYNNEI. The CDR3 totals 14 residues. The CDR3 region has the DNA TGTGCCAGCAGGACCGGGACTGGCACAAATGAGCAGTTCTTC. Protein: CASRTGTGTNEQFF.

The chain joins TRBV11-2 to TRBJ1-1; D is undetermined. In germline, CDR1 is SGHAT, CDR2 FQNNGV. V lost 2 bases and J 7 bases, leaving 5 bases between the germline ends. The CDR3 is made up of 11 amino acids. The CDR3 loop reads CASSLIGEAFF. The CDR3, as DNA: TGTGCCAGCAGCTTAATAGGTGAAGCTTTCTTT.

This clonotype was seen once. CDR3 DNA sequence: TGCAGTGCTAGAAGTCAGGCGCGGCAGTTCTTC. Protein product: CSARSQARQFF. The chain recombines TRBV20-1 with TRBJ2-1; no clear D gene. Germline V gene data show CDR1 as DFQATT and CDR2 as SNEGSKA (reference sequence). The V end was cut by 2 bases, the J end by 12 bases, with 11 bases between. This CDR3 contains 11 residues.

This clonotype was counted only a few times. V is TRBV27 and J is TRBJ2-2; tentative D call: TRBD1 (6 bases). The CDR3 is 14 residues long. CDR1 is MNHEY and CDR2 is SMNVEV in the germline V gene (reference sequence). V was cut by 2 bases and J by 5 bases, with 9 bases left in between. CDR3 in amino acids: CASSLVQGTGELFF. The DNA of the CDR3 is TGTGCCAGCAGTTTAGTCCAGGGGACCGGGGAGCTGTTTTTT.

This clonotype appeared a few times. V gene TRBV29-1 combines with J gene TRBJ2-1; D not certain. CDR1 and CDR2 from the germline V gene are SQVTM and ANQGSEA. The CDR3 is 14 amino acids. Trimming cost V 2 bases and J 6 bases, with 14 bases left between them. For the CDR3, the DNA is TGCAGCGTTGAAAGGAGCCTGCGTGCCAATGAGCAGTTCTTC. This translates into CSVERSLRANEQFF.

The chain uses TRBV29-1 and TRBJ2-7; D not certain. Germline loops: CDR1 SQVTM, CDR2 ANQGSEA. Deletions cut 6 bases from V and 2 bases from J, with 14 bases between. CDR3 length: 13 amino acids. DNA for the CDR3: TGCAGCGTCCTAGACCGATCTACCTACGAGCAGTACTTC. It codes for CSVLDRSTYEQYF.

This chain connects TRBV4-1 to TRBJ1-5; a weak D match, TRBD1 (5 bases). The ends were cut back, 3 bases at V and 3 bases at J, with 15 bases in the middle. Per the germline V gene, CDR1 is MGHRA and CDR2 is YSYEKL. The CDR3 spans 16 residues. The CDR3 spells CASSHPARGFNQPQHF. CDR3 DNA sequence: TGCGCCAGCAGCCACCCTGCTAGGGGATTCAATCAGCCCCAGCATTTT.

V is TRBV3-1 and J is TRBJ1-1, with unresolved D. The germline gives CDR1 LGHDT, CDR2 YNNKEL (reference sequence). The germline V and J ends were trimmed by 1 base and 4 bases, with 10 bases remaining between them. The CDR3 covers 14 residues. The CDR3 sequence is CASSQGRVVTEAFF. DNA of the CDR3: TGTGCCAGCAGCCAAGGCCGGGTGGTCACTGAAGCTTTCTTT. Drawing the rest from reference TRBV3-1 and TRBJ1-1, the complete variable domain is DTAVSQTPKYLVTQMGNDKSIKCEQNLGHDTMYWYKQDSKKFLKIMFSYNNKELIINETVPNRFSPKSPDKAHLNLHINSLELGDSAVYFCASSQGRVVTEAFFGQGTRLTVV.

This clonotype has more than one count but fewer than ten. This rearrangement joins TRBV4-2 to TRBJ1-1; 7 bases fit TRBD1. The length of the CDR3 is 17 residues. Germline V gives CDR1 LGHNA, CDR2 YNFKEQ. With 2 bases clipped from V and 1 base from J, the junction kept 10 bases outside the gene matches. CDR3 sequence: CASSQLGTAFQNTEAFF. The CDR3 coding sequence is TGTGCCAGCAGCCAACTTGGGACAGCTTTTCAGAACACTGAAGCTTTCTTT.